The clone carrying this T cell receptor (beta chain) has ten or more counts. Its antigen is undetermined. Through a sample-barcoded 5' primer and a J-beta primer mix, a second PCR was run for roughly 7 to 12 cycles. Via MiXCR, TCRdb re-called the 5' RACE reads, giving one row per CDR3 protein. The table lists about 680,000 distinct CDR3 sequences, around 49% of them singletons, with 25% to 35% in the top ten. With each sample, at least 5.5 micrograms of total RNA were extracted. The V gene's germline CDR1 is MDHEN and CDR2 SYDVKM. The CDR3 runs 16 residues. Trimming left V 3 bases short and J 7 bases short, with 16 bases between. The data stem from a study of blood T cells in healthy people across ages. Study-wide points: Unsorted PBMC material precluded a definitive naive versus antigen-experienced comparison.

This receptor was taken from a woman aged 60 to 75 in good health. Sequencing was performed on blood. This chain joins TRBV28 and TRBJ1-6, with D possibly TRBD1 on 5 matching bases. The DNA of the CDR3 is TGTGCCAGCAGTTTCTTATCCCCGGGACCGAATTCACCCCTCCACTTT. This translates into CASSFLSPGPNSPLHF.